The present T cell receptor beta chain was sequenced within a study of spatial heterogeneity in lung cancer. The table lists this clonotype with many counts. Via MiXCR, TCRdb re-called the 5' RACE reads, giving one row per CDR3 protein. Of some 16,000 distinct CDR3 sequences detected, about 19% appear once; the ten largest clones hold less than 7%. Trimming left V 2 bases short and J 2 bases short, with 14 bases between. CDR1 and CDR2 (germline): MNHNY, SVGAGI (reference sequence). There are 16 residues in the CDR3. Time point reported: blood at routine non-recurrence follow-up after resection. The source material was PBMCs, sampled at follow-up. The source of this sequence is a male donor with early-stage non-small cell lung cancer. The chain is built from TRBV6-6 and TRBJ2-3; a weak D match, TRBD1 (6 bases). This chain's CDR3 is CASSYLRGSTTDTQYF. CDR3 DNA sequence: TGTGCCAGCAGTTACCTGAGGGGGAGTACCACAGATACGCAGTATTTT.